Presented here are 27 T cell receptor beta chains from one specimen sequenced in a study of shared clonotypes between healthy human individuals. Repertoires were generated with immunoSEQ multiplex PCR, while TCRdb's copy carries only in-frame clones and drops some. The sample has a few million clones; roughly nine tenths are singletons. The sequenced sample consisted of naive CD4+ T cells sorted from blood. Noted subset: CD45RA+ positively selected. The source of these receptors is a man younger than 30 in good health.

Only a few counts were recorded for this clone. This sequence joins TRBV28 and TRBJ1-2; D unresolved. Trimming took off 5 bases at V and 8 bases at J, with 12 bases between the two ends. Germline loops: CDR1 MDHEN, CDR2 SYDVKM. The CDR3 is 12 amino acids. The CDR3 nucleotides read TGTGCCAGCAGTCTCAACTACGGAGGCTACACCTTC. Residues: CASSLNYGGYTF.

A note on this clone: Within the sample, other DNA sequences also encode this same CDR3. The V call is TRBV5-4, the J call TRBJ2-1; 13 nucleotides match TRBD2. Trimming at V came to 0 bases and at J to 4 bases, leaving 1 base not matched to a gene. CDR1 and CDR2 from the germline V gene are SGHNT and YYREEE (reference sequence). The CDR3 has 16 amino acids. The CDR3 region is CASSLGLAGGYNEQFF. The CDR3 region has the DNA TGTGCCAGCAGCTTGGGACTAGCGGGAGGATACAATGAGCAGTTCTTC. Full variable domain (missing parts from reference TRBV5-4 and TRBJ2-1): ETGVTQSPTHLIKTRGQQVTLRCSSQSGHNTVSWYQQALGQGPQFIFQYYREEENGRGNFPPRFSGLQFPNYSSELNVNALELDDSALYLCASSLGLAGGYNEQFFGPGTRLTVL.

The V call is TRBV5-6, the J call TRBJ2-7; D is perhaps TRBD1 (5 bases). Germline assignment: CDR1 SGHDT and CDR2 YYEEEE. Trimming cost V 4 bases and J 3 bases, with 11 bases left between them. This CDR3 contains 13 residues. The CDR3 sequence: CASSPLQGYEQYF. In nucleotides, the CDR3 is TGTGCCAGCAGCCCCCTCCAGGGCTACGAGCAGTACTTC. Drawing the rest from reference TRBV5-6 and TRBJ2-7, the complete variable domain is DAGVTQSPTHLIKTRGQQVTLRCSPKSGHDTVSWYQQALGQGPQFIFQYYEEEERQRGNFPDRFSGHQFPNYSSELNVNALLLGDSALYLCASSPLQGYEQYFGPGTRLTVT.

The chain recombines TRBV5-6 with TRBJ2-3; 7 bases fit TRBD2. Germline values: CDR1 SGHDT, CDR2 YYEEEE. The length of the CDR3 is 17 residues. Losses at the gene ends were 1 base for V and 5 bases for J; bases not matched to a gene: 13. CDR3 sequence: CASSLWGGGPGGDTQYF. CDR3 nucleotides: TGTGCCAGCAGCTTGTGGGGTGGAGGGCCGGGGGGAGATACGCAGTATTTT.

The J gene is TRBJ1-2, the V gene TRBV10-3; D remains ambiguous. Trimming stripped 5 bases from V and 7 bases from J, with 14 bases between. In germline, CDR1 is ENHRY, CDR2 SYGVKD. This CDR3 contains 13 residues. CDR3 residues: CAISRLGDFGYTF. CDR3 DNA: TGTGCCATCAGTAGACTGGGAGATTTTGGCTACACCTTC.

The chain employs TRBV9 and TRBJ1-2; TRBD1 aligns across 7 bases. The germline gives CDR1 SGDLS, CDR2 YYNGEE. Trimming took 0 bases from V and 2 from J; bases not matched to a gene: 4. The length of the CDR3 is 15 residues. The CDR3 DNA reads as TGTGCCAGCAGCGTAGGGACAGGCTCAAACTATGGCTACACCTTC. It translates to CASSVGTGSNYGYTF.

The genes are TRBV19 and TRBJ2-2, with a possible D match to TRBD1 (5 bases). The CDR3 is made up of 14 amino acids. Germline loops: CDR1 LNHDA, CDR2 SQIVND (reference sequence). Between the trimmed V and J ends, which lost 3 bases and 4 bases, there was a span of 9 bases. CDR3 region: CASSISRATGELFF. In nucleotides, the CDR3 is TGTGCCAGTAGTATTAGCAGGGCCACCGGGGAGCTGTTTTTT.

This CDR3 reads CASSRGGGSKEQYF. The DNA for the CDR3 is TGTGCCAGCAGCAGAGGGGGCGGGAGTAAAGAGCAGTACTTC. The chain recombines TRBV7-2 with TRBJ2-7; D possibly uses TRBD1 or TRBD2 (7 bases each). The CDR3 has 14 amino acids. Per germline, CDR1 SGHTA and CDR2 FQGNSA. V shed 5 bases and J shed 7 bases, with 18 bases lying between them.

The chain combines TRBV5-1 with TRBJ1-5; D gene ambiguous. Between the trimmed V and J ends, which lost 4 bases and 3 bases, there was a span of 8 bases. CDR1 is SGHRS and CDR2 is YFSETQ in the germline V gene. The length of the CDR3 is 13 residues. Here the CDR3 DNA reads TGCGCCAGCAGCGAAGGATACAATCAGCCCCAGCATTTT. Its protein product is CASSEGYNQPQHF.

As for this clone: Other DNA sequences from this sample encode an identical CDR3 as well. This sequence joins TRBV18 and TRBJ2-5; D not resolved. Trimming left V 6 bases short and J 2 bases short, with 13 bases between. CDR3 length equals 14 residues. CDR1 and CDR2 (germline): KGHSH, LQKENI. The chain's CDR3 is CASSLRGGQETQYF. In DNA form, the CDR3 reads TGTGCCAGCTCCCTCCGTGGCGGACAAGAGACCCAGTACTTC.

The rearrangement joins TRBV7-6 to TRBJ2-2, with unresolved D. V was trimmed by 4 bases and J by 0 bases, leaving 3 bases between them. CDR3 length: 13 amino acids. CDR1 is SGHVS and CDR2 is FNYEAQ in the germline V gene. In nucleotides, the CDR3 is TGTGCCAGCAGCTACACGAACACCGGGGAGCTGTTTTTT. Translated, it gives CASSYTNTGELFF.

The rearrangement links TRBV6-1 to TRBJ1-6; TRBD1 matches at 9 bases. Per germline, CDR1 MNHNS and CDR2 SASEGT. The CDR3 extends over 15 amino acids. The V gene end was trimmed by 6 bases and the J gene end by 8 bases; junction bases not matched to a gene: 8. The CDR3 spells CASRGSRTGDSPLHF. CDR3 nucleotides: TGTGCCAGCAGGGGGTCTAGGACAGGGGATTCACCCCTCCACTTT.

V gene TRBV5-4 combines with J gene TRBJ2-5; no clear D gene. V was cut by 4 bases and J by 1 base, with 11 bases left in between. Germline V gives CDR1 SGHNT, CDR2 YYREEE (reference sequence). CDR3 length equals 14 residues. The CDR3 region is CASSPGGFQETQYF. The CDR3 region has the DNA TGTGCCAGCAGCCCTGGTGGCTTCCAAGAGACCCAGTACTTC.

V and J are TRBV6-5 and TRBJ1-4; D gene ambiguous. This CDR3 has 16 residues. From germline, CDR1 is MNHEY and CDR2 SVGAGI. Between the trimmed V and J ends, which lost 4 bases and 4 bases, there was a span of 16 bases. CDR3 DNA: TGTGCCAGCAGTTCCGCCCCGGGATACGGTAATGAAAAACTGTTTTTT. This translates into CASSSAPGYGNEKLFF.

The chain carries TRBV6-5 and TRBJ2-7; TRBD2 aligns across 7 bases. Germline V gives CDR1 MNHEY, CDR2 SVGAGI. The CDR3 is 15 residues long. After removal of 3 bases from V and 1 base from J, the junction contained 6 bases not matched to a gene. The CDR3 nucleotides read TGTGCCAGCAGTTATGGAGGGAGGGCATCCTACGAGCAGTACTTC. It specifies CASSYGGRASYEQYF.

This clone appeared a single time. The chain employs TRBV29-1 and TRBJ2-7, with D tentatively TRBD2 (5 bases). Between the trimmed V and J ends, which lost 7 bases and 0 bases, there was a span of 16 bases. The CDR3 totals 14 residues. The V gene's germline CDR1 is SQVTM and CDR2 ANQGSEA. The CDR3 DNA reads TGCAGCGCTGTGAGCGGTACTAGCTCCTACGAGCAGTACTTC. Translated, it gives CSAVSGTSSYEQYF.

V usage is TRBV5-1 and J usage is TRBJ1-3; no definite D call. Trimming removed 7 bases at V and 2 bases at J, with 13 bases between. The CDR3 is made up of 14 amino acids. Germline values: CDR1 SGHRS, CDR2 YFSETQ. As DNA, the CDR3 is TGCGCCAGCCCCTTGGCAGGTGCTGGAAACACCATATATTTT. It codes for CASPLAGAGNTIYF.

This chain joins TRBV7-2 and TRBJ2-5, with TRBD1 matching 9 bases. V gave up 5 bases and J gave up 0 bases; unmatched junction bases: 4. Germline V lookup: CDR1 SGHTA, CDR2 FQGNSA. The CDR3 covers 15 residues. The chain's CDR3 is CASSLGTGNQETQYF. In nucleotides, the CDR3 is TGTGCCAGCAGCCTCGGGACAGGGAACCAAGAGACCCAGTACTTC.

This clone has just one count. Within the sample, other DNA sequences also encode this same CDR3. The chain couples TRBV5-4 to TRBJ2-6; no clear D gene. This CDR3 comprises 15 residues. Germline V gene lookup returns CDR1 SGHNT and CDR2 YYREEE (reference sequence). The V gene lost 2 bases and the J gene lost 4 bases, with 10 bases spanning the gap. The CDR3 nucleotides read TGTGCCAGCAGCTTACCAGGTTCCGGGGCCAACGTCCTGACTTTC. Translated, it gives CASSLPGSGANVLTF.

The V gene is TRBV6-1, the J gene TRBJ2-7; the D gene is possibly TRBD1 (6 bases). The length of the CDR3 is 13 residues. The germline V gene has CDR1 MNHNS and CDR2 SASEGT. Trimming removed 2 bases at V and 7 bases at J, with 12 bases between. The CDR3 spells CASSEYRVMEQYF. The CDR3 DNA sequence: TGTGCCAGCAGTGAATACAGGGTCATGGAGCAGTACTTC.

The V gene is TRBV27, the J gene TRBJ2-5; perhaps TRBD1 as D (6 bases). There are 14 residues in the CDR3. Per germline, CDR1 MNHEY and CDR2 SMNVEV (reference sequence). V was clipped by 3 bases and J by 1 base, with 9 bases between them. This CDR3 reads CASSFQGSQETQYF. As DNA, the CDR3 is TGTGCCAGCAGTTTCCAGGGGTCCCAAGAGACCCAGTACTTC.

V is TRBV4-3 and J is TRBJ2-7; possibly TRBD1 for D (6 bases). Germline CDR1 LGHNA, CDR2 YSLEER. The CDR3 loop spans 14 amino acids. V gave up 1 base and J gave up 2 bases, with 9 bases separating them. The DNA of the CDR3 is TGCGCCAGCAGCCAAGCGAAGGGGGCCTACGAGCAGTACTTC. Translated: CASSQAKGAYEQYF.

This clone was counted a few times. The chain couples TRBV6-6 to TRBJ2-5; TRBD2 matches 11 bases. This CDR3 has 16 amino acids. Germline V CDR1 and CDR2: MNHNY, SVGAGI (reference sequence). The V gene end was trimmed by 6 bases and the J gene end by 1 base; junction bases not matched to a gene: 7. The CDR3: CASSLGTSGFQETQYF. CDR3 nucleotide sequence: TGTGCCAGCAGCCTCGGGACTAGCGGATTCCAAGAGACCCAGTACTTC.

The rearrangement links TRBV28 to TRBJ1-2; 7 nucleotides agree with TRBD1. CDR1 is MDHEN and CDR2 is SYDVKM in the germline V gene. This CDR3 is built from 14 residues. V dropped 2 bases and J dropped 7; count of bases not matched to a gene: 7. CDR3 region: CASSLGTGEAGYTF. In nucleotides, the CDR3 is TGTGCCAGCAGTTTAGGTACAGGGGAGGCTGGCTACACCTTC.

The chain couples TRBV7-9 to TRBJ2-7; 11 positions match TRBD2. Germline V gene sequence: CDR1 SEHNR, CDR2 FQNEAQ (reference sequence). CDR3 length: 19 residues. Trimming at V came to 11 bases and at J to 3 bases, leaving 24 bases not matched to a gene. The CDR3 protein is CARRRGTYSLAGGHYEQYF. For the CDR3, the DNA is TGTGCCCGGCGGCGGGGGACCTATAGCCTAGCGGGGGGCCACTACGAGCAGTACTTC.

CDR3 sequence (DNA): TGCAGCGTTGTTCCCCGACTAGTAGAGACCCAGTACTTC. Amino acid sequence: CSVVPRLVETQYF. The gene calls are TRBV29-1 and TRBJ2-5; a weak D match, TRBD2 (6 bases). The CDR3 is 13 amino acids. The V gene lost 4 bases and the J gene lost 4 bases, with 13 bases spanning the gap. Per germline, CDR1 SQVTM and CDR2 ANQGSEA.

Comments on this clone: The sample carries other DNA sequences with the same CDR3. This chain joins TRBV5-1 and TRBJ2-3; D unresolved. The CDR3 is 14 residues long. V shed 0 bases and J shed 3 bases, with 8 bases lying between them. The germline gives CDR1 SGHRS, CDR2 YFSETQ. The CDR3, as DNA: TGCGCCAGCAGCTTGGGAGGTACTACAGATACGCAGTATTTT. Translating it yields CASSLGGTTDTQYF.